These 29 T cell receptor beta chains came from one sample sequenced in a study of Tregs in tolerant kidney transplant recipients. Their antigens remain unidentified. The repertoire was sequenced with immunoSEQ multiplex PCR; TCRdb's copy has only in-frame clones and lacks some. The sample yields around 4,300 clones, roughly 56% seen once. The sample consisted of CD8+ T cells from blood cultured with allogeneic cells. These receptors all come from a human donor in good health.

The rearrangement joins TRBV2 to TRBJ1-1; unclear D gene. The CDR3 spans 12 residues. Trimming took 7 bases from V and 5 from J, leaving 11 bases between them. CDR1 and CDR2 from the germline V gene are SNHLY and FYNNEI. DNA of the CDR3: TGTGCCAGCAACGGTGGGATGACTGAAGCTTTCTTT. Protein: CASNGGMTEAFF.

This clone was detected only a few times. This chain links TRBV9 with TRBJ1-2; no firm D call. This CDR3 is built from 12 residues. Trimming removed 4 bases at V and 6 bases at J, with 10 bases between. Germline V gene data show CDR1 as SGDLS and CDR2 as YYNGEE. CDR3 residues: CASSPNLDGYTF. CDR3 in DNA: TGTGCCAGCAGCCCGAACCTGGATGGCTACACCTTC.

This chain connects TRBV14 to TRBJ2-7; TRBD2 might be the D (5 bases). The ends were cut back, 1 base at V and 6 bases at J, with 10 bases in the middle. CDR3 size: 13 residues. Germline CDR1 and CDR2: SGHDN and FVKESK. Here the CDR3 reads CASSQVTGSEQYF. The CDR3 bases are TGTGCCAGCAGCCAAGTTACGGGGTCCGAGCAGTACTTC. Complete variable domain (other parts from reference TRBV14 and TRBJ2-7): EAGVTQFPSHSVIEKGQTVTLRCDPISGHDNLYWYRRVMGKEIKFLLHFVKESKQDESGMPNNRFLAERTGGTYSTLKVQPAELEDSGVYFCASSQVTGSEQYFGPGTRLTVT.

This clone occurred a few times. The V and J genes are TRBV7-9 and TRBJ2-1; TRBD2 aligns across 10 bases. The CDR3 extends over 14 amino acids. Germline CDR1 and CDR2: SEHNR and FQNEAQ (reference sequence). V was clipped by 0 bases and J by 10 bases; unmatched bases: 3. In DNA, the CDR3 is TGTGCCAGCAGCTTAGCCGGACTAGCGGACGAGCAGTTCTTC. It specifies CASSLAGLADEQFF.

The chain links TRBV4-1 to TRBJ2-7; perhaps TRBD1 as D (6 bases). Trimming removed 1 base at V and 2 bases at J, with 12 bases between. Germline V lookup: CDR1 MGHRA, CDR2 YSYEKL. This CDR3 region has 15 residues. The CDR3: CASSQVSAGAYEQYF. CDR3 in DNA: TGCGCCAGCAGCCAAGTTAGCGCAGGGGCCTACGAGCAGTACTTC.

The CDR3 is CASSFLPAAFNEQYF. The CDR3 bases are TGTGCCAGCAGTTTCCTTCCGGCAGCCTTCAACGAGCAGTACTTC. This rearrangement joins TRBV27 to TRBJ2-7; D remains unclear. The germline CDR1 and CDR2 sequences are MNHEY and SMNVEV (reference sequence). The CDR3 contains 15 residues. The germline V and J ends were trimmed by 3 bases and 5 bases, with 17 bases remaining between them.

The rearrangement links TRBV7-8 to TRBJ2-7; TRBD2 matches 7 bases. The CDR3 consists of 15 residues. Germline values: CDR1 SGHVS, CDR2 FQNEAQ. V shed 5 bases and J 5 bases; nucleotides not matched to a gene: 12. The CDR3 loop reads CASSPVGGGFHEQYF. CDR3 sequence (DNA): TGTGCCAGCAGCCCAGTTGGGGGAGGGTTTCACGAGCAGTACTTC.

The chain is built from TRBV9 and TRBJ1-2; 8 bases are shared with TRBD1. The CDR3 totals 16 residues. From germline, CDR1 is SGDLS and CDR2 YYNGEE. The V and J ends lost 0 bases and 0 bases, in that order; junction bases with no gene match: 4. CDR3 DNA sequence: TGTGCCAGCAGCGTAGGTCTGGACAGGGCTAACTATGGCTACACCTTC. Encoded protein: CASSVGLDRANYGYTF.

This clone was seen a handful of times. Other DNA sequences in the sample encode the same CDR3. V and J are TRBV19 and TRBJ1-2; D is possibly TRBD1 (6 bases). Trimming removed 5 bases from V and 4 bases from J, with 29 bases in between. This CDR3 is built from 19 residues. Germline CDR1 and CDR2: LNHDA and SQIVND (reference sequence). The CDR3 protein is CASSFNTQGLAEGGYGYTF. Here the CDR3 DNA reads TGTGCCAGTAGTTTCAATACCCAGGGGTTGGCGGAAGGGGGCTATGGCTACACCTTC.

This sequence joins TRBV5-6 and TRBJ2-1, with 8 positions matching TRBD2. CDR1 and CDR2 from the germline V gene are SGHDT and YYEEEE. The CDR3 has 15 amino acids. After removal of 3 bases from V and 2 bases from J, the junction contained 4 bases not matched to a gene. The CDR3 bases are TGTGCCAGCAGCTATGGGACTAGTCCCTACAATGAGCAGTTCTTC. This encodes CASSYGTSPYNEQFF.

This chain joins TRBV5-6 and TRBJ1-3; no clear D. The CDR3 has 16 amino acids. Germline lookup yields CDR1 SGHDT and CDR2 YYEEEE. Trimming left V 2 bases short and J 4 bases short, with 16 bases between. The CDR3 region has the DNA TGTGCCAGCAGCTTCCCGAGCGGGAATCCCGGAAACACCATATATTTT. Residues: CASSFPSGNPGNTIYF.

The rearrangement links TRBV15 to TRBJ1-1; the D gene is possibly TRBD1 (6 bases). The CDR3 runs to 15 residues. V lost 0 bases and J 11 bases, leaving 19 bases between the germline ends. CDR1 is LNHNV, CDR2 YYDKDF, per germline (reference sequence). In DNA, the CDR3 is TGTGCCACCAGCAGAGATAGGGCGGGACAAACTATCGCTTTCTTT. It is translated as CATSRDRAGQTIAFF.

V and J are TRBV7-9 and TRBJ2-2; 10 bases align to TRBD2. J gave up 6 bases and V 2 bases, and 9 bases lay outside the gene matches. This CDR3 comprises 17 residues. CDR1 is SEHNR, CDR2 FQNEAQ, per germline (reference sequence). CDR3 sequence: CASSLSLAGVRSGELFF. CDR3 nucleotides: TGTGCCAGCAGCTTAAGTCTAGCGGGAGTGAGATCCGGGGAGCTGTTTTTT.

This clone was counted only a few times. The chain uses TRBV5-1 and TRBJ1-4; D unresolved. V was pared by 4 bases and J by 4 bases, with 11 bases between. In germline, CDR1 is SGHRS, CDR2 YFSETQ. There are 14 residues in the CDR3. CDR3 coding DNA: TGCGCCAGCAGCCCCCCGGGCAGTAATGAAAAACTGTTTTTT. This codes for CASSPPGSNEKLFF.

This chain links TRBV27 with TRBJ2-7; D possibly uses TRBD1 or TRBD2 (5 bases each). V was trimmed by 2 bases and J by 6 bases, leaving 8 bases between them. Per the germline V gene, CDR1 is MNHEY and CDR2 is SMNVEV (reference sequence). This CDR3 spans 12 amino acids. In DNA, the CDR3 is TGTGCCAGCAGTTTACTGGGACGCGAGCAGTACTTC. As protein: CASSLLGREQYF.

The V call is TRBV15, the J call TRBJ1-3; D gene unclear. Germline V gene data show CDR1 as LNHNV and CDR2 as YYDKDF (reference sequence). Trimming cost V 0 bases and J 4 bases, with 7 bases left between them. This CDR3 contains 14 residues. CDR3 bases: TGTGCCACCAGCAGAGATCTAGGGGGAAACACCATATATTTT. Protein sequence: CATSRDLGGNTIYF.

V usage is TRBV19 and J usage is TRBJ2-2; 9 nucleotides align to TRBD2. CDR1 is LNHDA, CDR2 SQIVND, per germline (reference sequence). The CDR3 length is 17 residues. Trimming cost V 0 bases and J 4 bases; bases outside gene matches: 6. The CDR3 DNA reads as TGTGCCAGTAGTATAGATCTACTAGCGGGCGGCACCGGGGAGCTGTTTTTT. This codes for CASSIDLLAGGTGELFF.

The chain links TRBV5-4 to TRBJ1-2, with a weak D call TRBD1 (6 bases). Germline V gene data show CDR1 as SGHNT and CDR2 as YYREEE (reference sequence). V shed 0 bases and J shed 8 bases, with 11 bases lying between them. CDR3 length: 13 residues. The CDR3 protein is CASSLDRAEGYTF. CDR3 nucleotide sequence: TGTGCCAGCAGCTTGGACAGGGCGGAAGGCTACACCTTC.

The sample holds a few counts of this clone. The CDR3 protein is CASSQVGTGNYEQYF. The CDR3 nucleotides are TGTGCCAGCAGCCAAGTGGGGACAGGGAATTACGAGCAGTACTTC. The rearrangement joins TRBV7-9 to TRBJ2-7, with 9 bases aligning to TRBD1. V lost 5 bases and J lost 4; bases outside the gene matches: 9. The germline CDR1 and CDR2 sequences are SEHNR and FQNEAQ (reference sequence). The CDR3 extends over 15 amino acids.

The CDR3 protein is CAWSVTGGPRDTQYF. In nucleotides, the CDR3 is TGTGCCTGGAGTGTAACCGGGGGGCCCCGGGATACGCAGTATTTT. The chain links TRBV30 to TRBJ2-3; the D gene is possibly TRBD2 (7 bases). The V end lost 0 bases, the J end lost 6 bases, and 16 bases lay between the germline ends. The CDR3 covers 15 residues. Germline V gene sequence: CDR1 GTSNPN, CDR2 SVGIG (reference sequence).

The CDR3 region has the DNA TGTGCCAGCAGTGTGTGGACTAGCGGGCTCACAGATACGCAGTATTTT. Its translation: CASSVWTSGLTDTQYF. V is TRBV6-1 and J is TRBJ2-3; 11 bases agree with TRBD2. The length of the CDR3 is 16 residues. Trimming at V came to 4 bases and at J to 2 bases, leaving 5 bases not matched to a gene. Per germline, CDR1 MNHNS and CDR2 SASEGT.

The chain has TRBV7-9 and TRBJ1-4; TRBD1 aligns across 8 bases. There are 16 residues in the CDR3. The V gene's germline CDR1 is SEHNR and CDR2 FQNEAQ (reference sequence). J lost 4 bases, V lost 4 bases, and 8 bases had no gene match. The CDR3 sequence is CASSSSTGAINEKLFF. The DNA of the CDR3 is TGTGCCAGCAGCTCTTCGACAGGGGCGATTAATGAAAAACTGTTTTTT.

For this clone: At one of its ends the junction is not consistent with the germline gene, which may arise from a read error. The chain combines TRBV6-5 with TRBJ1-2; 9 nucleotides align to TRBD1. CDR3 length: 11 amino acids. Per germline, CDR1 MNHEY and CDR2 SVGAGI. The CDR3, as DNA: TGTGCCAGCATTTCTGGGGACAGGGTGGCCTTC. As protein: CASISGDRVAF.

This clone has just a few counts. The rearrangement links TRBV29-1 to TRBJ2-7; D is perhaps TRBD2 (5 bases). The CDR3 has 15 amino acids. V was trimmed by 1 base and J by 5 bases, leaving 18 bases between them. Germline V gene data show CDR1 as SQVTM and CDR2 as ANQGSEA. The CDR3 sequence is CSVEGTETGSDEQYF. The CDR3 DNA is TGCAGCGTTGAAGGAACCGAAACGGGGAGCGACGAGCAGTACTTC.

The chain is built from TRBV2 and TRBJ2-7; TRBD1 aligns across 12 bases. Per germline, CDR1 SNHLY and CDR2 FYNNEI. CDR3 length equals 15 residues. Trimming at V came to 6 bases and at J to 6 bases, leaving 9 bases not matched to a gene. This chain's CDR3 is CASSGGQGAGLEQYF. In nucleotides, the CDR3 is TGTGCCAGCAGCGGGGGACAGGGGGCTGGTCTCGAGCAGTACTTC.

This chain uses TRBV5-1 with TRBJ2-1; TRBD1 matches at 10 bases. The germline gives CDR1 SGHRS, CDR2 YFSETQ. V was clipped by 4 bases and J by 2 bases; unmatched bases: 6. The CDR3 spans 16 residues. The CDR3 loop reads CASSDPGQGAYNEQFF. CDR3 bases: TGCGCCAGCAGCGACCCCGGACAGGGGGCCTACAATGAGCAGTTCTTC.

CDR3 nucleotide sequence: TGTGCCATCAGCCCCGGGCCGGGGCCGGAGACCCAGTACTTC. It codes for CAISPGPGPETQYF. The chain uses TRBV10-3 and TRBJ2-5; D possibly uses TRBD1 or TRBD2 (5 bases each). CDR1 is ENHRY, CDR2 SYGVKD, per germline. V lost 6 bases and J 5 bases, leaving 16 bases between the germline ends. The CDR3 extends over 14 amino acids.

The chain links TRBV9 to TRBJ2-2; 12 positions match TRBD2. Per the germline V gene, CDR1 is SGDLS and CDR2 is YYNGEE. V trimming: 4 bases; J trimming: 9 bases; junction bases outside the gene matches: 4. This CDR3 contains 14 residues. The chain's CDR3 is CASSPGTSGRELFF. DNA of the CDR3: TGTGCCAGCAGCCCCGGGACTAGCGGGCGGGAGCTGTTTTTT.

This sequence joins TRBV4-2 and TRBJ2-7; TRBD1 agrees at 7 bases. The germline V gene has CDR1 LGHNA and CDR2 YNFKEQ. V lost 1 base and J lost 6; bases outside the gene matches: 3. The CDR3 sequence is 13 residues long. The CDR3 coding sequence is TGTGCCAGCAGCCAAGTTAGGGGGCGCGAGCAGTACTTC. This sequence encodes CASSQVRGREQYF.